These T cell receptor beta chains were read from a single sample in a study of cytomegalovirus exposure and HLA in healthy donors. The assay was immunoSEQ multiplex PCR, and TCRdb's table has in-frame clones only and misses some. The sample has about 140,000 clones; about 80% are singletons. Source material: PBMCs. The receptor set was obtained from a woman between 55 and 75 years old in good health and CMV-seropositive. Each CDR3 is given with its conserved first and last residue. A D gene is named only where the DNA matches it firmly. Where a row states a size, it is once, few, many or the class of an expanded clone; other rows omit it.

J,length,D,V,size,DNA,CDR3
TRBJ2-7,16,TRBD2,TRBV7-2,.,TGTGCCAGCAGCTGGAGCGGGAGGGCCGCAGGTGCCGAGCAGTACTTC,CASSWSGRAAGAEQYF
TRBJ1-2,17,TRBD1,TRBV5-1,.,TGCGCCAGCAGCTTGTTCATCCTCCGGGACAGGAACTATGGCTACACCTTC,CASSLFILRDRNYGYTF
TRBJ2-3,17,TRBD2,TRBV5-6,.,TGTGCCAGCAGCCCGACTAGCGGGAGGGATTTGCCAGATACGCAGTATTTT,CASSPTSGRDLPDTQYF
TRBJ2-3,15,TRBD2,TRBV6-5,.,TGTGCCAGCAGTTACGGCTGGGCGGGAGGGAATACGCAGTATTTT,CASSYGWAGGNTQYF
TRBJ1-5,17,.,TRBV28,.,TGTGCCAGCAGTTTAGGGCCTGCGGGTGTCGGCAATCAGCCCCAGCATTTT,CASSLGPAGVGNQPQHF
TRBJ1-3,15,.,TRBV21-1,few,TGTGCCAGCAGCAAAGTTACGGGGACTGGAAACACCATATATTTT,CASSKVTGTGNTIYF
TRBJ2-1,15,.,TRBV27,.,TGTGCCAGCAGTTCATATGGCCAAACCACCAATGAGCAGTTCTTC,CASSSYGQTTNEQFF
TRBJ1-4,17,.,TRBV2,.,TGTGCCAGCAGCCGAACAGGGTCCGGCTCGCCGTTGGAAAAACTGTTTTTT,CASSRTGSGSPLEKLFF
TRBJ2-1,16,.,TRBV5-6,.,TGTGCCAGCAGTTTTAGTTGGGGCAGGGGCTACAATGAGCAGTTCTTC,CASSFSWGRGYNEQFF
TRBJ1-3,12,.,TRBV30,.,TGTGCCTGGACCCCGTCTGGAAACACCATATATTTT,CAWTPSGNTIYF
TRBJ2-1,15,TRBD2,TRBV6-4,.,TGTGCCAGCAGTCGGACTAGCGGGAGGGGGAATGAGCAGTTCTTC,CASSRTSGRGNEQFF